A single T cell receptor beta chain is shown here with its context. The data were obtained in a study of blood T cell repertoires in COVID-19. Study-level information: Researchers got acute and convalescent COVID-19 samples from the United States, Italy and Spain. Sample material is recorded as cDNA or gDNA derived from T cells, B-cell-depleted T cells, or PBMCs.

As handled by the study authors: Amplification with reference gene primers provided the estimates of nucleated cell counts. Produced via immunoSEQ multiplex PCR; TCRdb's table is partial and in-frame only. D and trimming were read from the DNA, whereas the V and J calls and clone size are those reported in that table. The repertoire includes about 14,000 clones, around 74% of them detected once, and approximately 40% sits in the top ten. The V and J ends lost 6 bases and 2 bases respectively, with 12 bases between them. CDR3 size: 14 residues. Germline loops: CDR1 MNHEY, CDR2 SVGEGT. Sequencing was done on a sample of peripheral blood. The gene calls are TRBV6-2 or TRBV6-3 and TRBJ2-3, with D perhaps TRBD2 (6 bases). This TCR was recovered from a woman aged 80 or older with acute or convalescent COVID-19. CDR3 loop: CASRPGGYTDTQYF. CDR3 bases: TGTGCCAGCAGGCCTGGGGGGTACACAGATACGCAGTATTTT.